These 32 T cell receptor beta chains share one sample of origin, sequenced in a study of shared clonotypes between healthy human individuals. Generated by immunoSEQ multiplex PCR, the TCRdb table keeps only in-frame clones and is missing some. Of more than 1,200,000 clones listed, 98% to 99% are singletons. Sequenced: naive CD4+ T cells sorted from blood. Subset noted: CD45RA+ positively selected. Receptors originate from a man aged 25-45 years in good health.

The CDR3 DNA follows: TGTGCCAGCAGCTTAAGGGGCGGGAGAGATTCAGATACGCAGTATTTT. It is translated as CASSLRGGRDSDTQYF. This sequence joins TRBV7-3 and TRBJ2-3; TRBD2 agrees at 7 bases. Trimming removed 1 base from V and 4 bases from J; junction bases left unmatched: 8. The CDR3 contains 16 residues. Looked up from germline, CDR1 is SGHTA and CDR2 is FQGTGA.

V usage is TRBV11-3 and J usage is TRBJ2-3; D ambiguous. This CDR3 spans 13 amino acids. Germline loops: CDR1 SGHNT, CDR2 YENEEA. V lost 3 bases, J lost 0 bases, and 4 bases lay in between. The CDR3 reads CASSFQSTDTQYF. CDR3 coding DNA: TGTGCCAGCAGCTTCCAAAGCACAGATACGCAGTATTTT.

This clone has just one count. The chain recombines TRBV9 with TRBJ2-2, with 9 bases lining up with TRBD2. From germline, CDR1 is SGDLS and CDR2 YYNGEE. With V trimmed by 7 bases and J by 5 bases, 3 bases remained unmatched. The CDR3 runs 13 residues. The CDR3 loop is CASGLASTGELFF. The CDR3 nucleotides are TGTGCCAGCGGACTAGCGAGTACCGGGGAGCTGTTTTTT. Complete variable domain (other parts from reference TRBV9 and TRBJ2-2): DSGVTQTPKHLITATGQRVTLRCSPRSGDLSVYWYQQSLDQGLQFLIQYYNGEERAKGNILERFSAQQFPDLHSELNLSSLELGDSALYFCASGLASTGELFFGEGSRLTVL.

V gene TRBV18 combines with J gene TRBJ2-1; weak D call: TRBD2 (6 bases). The germline CDR1 and CDR2 sequences are KGHSH and LQKENI. V lost 1 base to trimming and J lost 9 bases, with 19 bases between them. The CDR3 has 16 residues. The CDR3 region is CASSPLQSPVGGEQFF. The DNA of the CDR3 is TGTGCCAGCTCACCACTTCAGTCCCCCGTGGGGGGTGAGCAGTTCTTC.

This clone was recorded once. This chain uses TRBV4-1 with TRBJ2-2; unclear D gene. The V end was cut by 3 bases, the J end by 4 bases, with 18 bases between. The germline CDR1 and CDR2 sequences are MGHRA and YSYEKL. The CDR3 runs to 17 residues. This chain's CDR3 is CASSHVGRRRSTGELFF. The CDR3 DNA follows: TGCGCCAGCAGCCACGTCGGACGGAGACGCTCCACCGGGGAGCTGTTTTTT.

This clone was seen a single time. The chain couples TRBV11-2 to TRBJ1-5; D unresolved. This CDR3 is 15 amino acids long. Germline values: CDR1 SGHAT, CDR2 FQNNGV. The V end was cut by 5 bases, the J end by 0 bases, with 11 bases between. The CDR3 here is CASSAGSYSNQPQHF. CDR3 DNA sequence: TGTGCCAGCAGCGCGGGCTCCTATAGCAATCAGCCCCAGCATTTT.

V and J are TRBV9 and TRBJ1-2; no firm D call. Per germline, CDR1 SGDLS and CDR2 YYNGEE. V was pared by 5 bases and J by 1 base, with 12 bases between. The CDR3 totals 14 residues. The CDR3 sequence is CASSGREINYGYTF. The CDR3 DNA reads TGTGCCAGCAGTGGCCGGGAGATTAACTATGGCTACACCTTC.

The chain joins TRBV5-1 to TRBJ2-5, with TRBD2 matching over 8 bases. J gave up 1 base and V 2 bases, and 7 bases lay outside the gene matches. The CDR3 has 16 amino acids. Germline loops: CDR1 SGHRS, CDR2 YFSETQ. The DNA for the CDR3 is TGCGCCAGCAGCTTATGGGCGGGGGGCCCCCAAGAGACCCAGTACTTC. This translates into CASSLWAGGPQETQYF.

V usage is TRBV29-1 and J usage is TRBJ2-1; 13 nucleotides agree with TRBD2. Per the germline V gene, CDR1 is SQVTM and CDR2 is ANQGSEA. There are 13 residues in the CDR3. Trimming removed 7 bases from V and 6 bases from J; junction bases left unmatched: 3. The CDR3: CSAGLAGANEQFF. CDR3 sequence (DNA): TGCAGCGCCGGACTAGCGGGAGCCAATGAGCAGTTCTTC.

This chain links TRBV5-1 with TRBJ2-7; 7 bases are shared with TRBD1. V lost 0 bases and J lost 5; bases outside the gene matches: 5. CDR3 length: 14 amino acids. Germline V gene data show CDR1 as SGHRS and CDR2 as YFSETQ. The CDR3 coding sequence is TGCGCCAGCAGCTTGGCCTACAGGGGAGACGAGCAGTACTTC. It specifies CASSLAYRGDEQYF.

V and J are TRBV2 and TRBJ1-5; D is undetermined. The germline V gene encodes CDR1 SNHLY and CDR2 FYNNEI. The CDR3 runs 14 residues. V was shortened by 7 bases and J by 3 bases, with 13 bases between the two germline ends. Here the CDR3 DNA reads TGTGCCAGCAAGAGGGAGACGGACAATCAGCCCCAGCATTTT. Its protein is CASKRETDNQPQHF.

The V and J genes are TRBV28 and TRBJ1-4; D perhaps matches TRBD1 (5 bases). The CDR3 spans 15 residues. Germline CDR1 is MDHEN and CDR2 is SYDVKM. V shed 6 bases and J shed 4 bases, with 15 bases lying between them. The CDR3 DNA reads TGTGCCAGCAGCCCCGGGGGGTCGGGTAATGAAAAACTGTTTTTT. Protein: CASSPGGSGNEKLFF.

The rearrangement joins TRBV7-8 to TRBJ2-7, with 13 bases aligning to TRBD2. Per germline, CDR1 SGHVS and CDR2 FQNEAQ. This CDR3 spans 16 amino acids. V gave up 3 bases and J gave up 2 bases; unmatched junction bases: 4. CDR3 bases: TGTGCCAGCAGCTTGGGGACTAGCGGGATGCCCTACGAGCAGTACTTC. Its translation: CASSLGTSGMPYEQYF.

The chain carries TRBV30 and TRBJ1-5, with D perhaps matching TRBD1 (5 bases). This CDR3 region has 13 residues. Looked up from germline, CDR1 is GTSNPN and CDR2 is SVGIG (reference sequence). The V end was cut by 2 bases, the J end by 8 bases, with 13 bases between. CDR3 loop: CAWSLRVGEPQHF. The CDR3 DNA reads TGTGCCTGGAGTTTGAGGGTGGGGGAGCCCCAGCATTTT.

The chain links TRBV28 to TRBJ1-1; D is unresolved. V lost 6 bases to trimming and J lost 3 bases, with 20 bases between them. Germline CDR1 MDHEN, CDR2 SYDVKM. The CDR3 spans 16 residues. The CDR3 bases are TGTGCCAGCAGCCCATTTTTTGGCAAGGGATACACTGAAGCTTTCTTT. Translation: CASSPFFGKGYTEAFF.

This chain links TRBV5-5 with TRBJ2-7; 8 bases fit TRBD1. Germline CDR1 SGHKS, CDR2 YYEKEE (reference sequence). With V trimmed by 4 bases and J by 3 bases, 9 bases remained unmatched. This CDR3 spans 15 amino acids. CDR3 in amino acids: CASSPRQGTNYEQYF. CDR3 DNA sequence: TGTGCCAGCAGCCCCCGACAGGGGACCAACTACGAGCAGTACTTC.

V is TRBV19 and J is TRBJ2-1, with unresolved D. Per germline, CDR1 LNHDA and CDR2 SQIVND (reference sequence). Trimming stripped 1 base from V and 10 bases from J, with 20 bases between. The CDR3 covers 16 residues. The chain's CDR3 is CASSIGRVSFLGEQFF. The CDR3 DNA reads as TGTGCCAGTAGTATAGGCCGGGTAAGTTTCCTCGGAGAGCAGTTCTTC.

The CDR3 nucleotides are TGCGCCAGCAGCCCGGAGGGGACCCGGGTGGGCTACGAGCAGTACTTC. Amino acids: CASSPEGTRVGYEQYF. The V and J genes are TRBV5-1 and TRBJ2-7; D is possibly TRBD2 (6 bases). The CDR3 is made up of 16 amino acids. Trimming shortened V by 4 bases and J by 3 bases, and 20 bases separated the two germline ends. Per germline, CDR1 SGHRS and CDR2 YFSETQ.

The chain has TRBV25-1 and TRBJ2-7; 7 bases match TRBD1. The germline gives CDR1 MGHDK, CDR2 SYGVNS. V shed 2 bases and J 0 bases; nucleotides not matched to a gene: 1. The CDR3 covers 14 residues. The CDR3 protein is CASSETGASYEQYF. Written as DNA, the CDR3 is TGTGCCAGCAGTGAAACAGGGGCCTCCTACGAGCAGTACTTC.

J is TRBJ2-1 and V is TRBV11-2; D might be TRBD2 (7 bases). CDR1 is SGHAT, CDR2 FQNNGV, per germline. CDR3 length: 15 residues. The V end was cut by 2 bases, the J end by 2 bases, with 10 bases between. Here the CDR3 DNA reads TGTGCCAGCAGCTTAAGGCGGGGGCCCTACAATGAGCAGTTCTTC. This codes for CASSLRRGPYNEQFF.

CDR3 region: CATRMTGVSGDGYTF. The CDR3 nucleotides read TGTGCCACTCGAATGACAGGGGTCAGTGGCGATGGCTACACCTTC. The chain employs TRBV28 and TRBJ1-2; 8 bases line up with TRBD1. The CDR3 extends over 15 amino acids. Unmatched junction bases numbered 16, after V lost 10 bases and J lost 6 bases. Germline loops: CDR1 MDHEN, CDR2 SYDVKM.

The V call is TRBV4-3, the J call TRBJ2-1, with TRBD2 matching 10 bases. CDR1 LGHNA and CDR2 YSLEER come from the germline V gene. The V segment lost 3 bases and the J segment 3 bases; nucleotides outside the gene matches: 8. The CDR3 spans 17 residues. CDR3: CASSQVPGLASYNEQFF. The CDR3 DNA is TGCGCCAGCAGCCAGGTACCGGGACTAGCGAGCTACAATGAGCAGTTCTTC.

This rearrangement joins TRBV6-5 to TRBJ1-2, with a possible D match to TRBD1 (5 bases). V dropped 4 bases and J dropped 8 bases, with 14 bases sitting between them. The length of the CDR3 is 13 residues. Germline V gene data show CDR1 as MNHEY and CDR2 as SVGAGI. DNA for the CDR3: TGTGCCAGCAGTTCTACTCAGGGATACGGCTACACCTTC. It codes for CASSSTQGYGYTF.

J is TRBJ2-5 and V is TRBV7-8; D unclear. The CDR3 is made up of 13 amino acids. The germline V gene has CDR1 SGHVS and CDR2 FQNEAQ. Trimming stripped 1 base from V and 2 bases from J, with 5 bases between. The CDR3: CASSLGRQETQYF. CDR3 bases: TGTGCCAGCAGCTTAGGAAGGCAAGAGACCCAGTACTTC. The entire variable domain, with the rest obtained from reference TRBV7-8 and TRBJ2-5, is as follows: GAGVSQSPRYKVAKRGQDVALRCDPISGHVSLFWYQQALGQGPEFLTYFQNEAQLDKSGLPSDRFFAERPEGSVSTLKIQRTQQEDSAVYLCASSLGRQETQYFGPGTRLLVL.

This sequence joins TRBV18 and TRBJ2-7; D is undetermined. CDR1 and CDR2 (germline): KGHSH, LQKENI. Trimming removed 4 bases from V and 3 bases from J, with 10 bases in between. This CDR3 is 13 amino acids long. The CDR3 is CASSQGDGYEQYF. Written as DNA, the CDR3 is TGTGCCAGCTCACAGGGTGATGGCTACGAGCAGTACTTC.

The chain uses TRBV7-9 and TRBJ1-2; no reliable D call. The CDR3 covers 15 residues. Trimming left V 0 bases short and J 5 bases short, with 13 bases between. Germline loops: CDR1 SEHNR, CDR2 FQNEAQ (reference sequence). Here the CDR3 reads CASSLAGPLRYGYTF. CDR3 nucleotide sequence: TGTGCCAGCAGCTTAGCGGGCCCACTAAGGTATGGCTACACCTTC.

This clone appeared once. The V call is TRBV7-9, the J call TRBJ2-1; no clear D. Germline V gene data show CDR1 as SEHNR and CDR2 as FQNEAQ (reference sequence). CDR3 length equals 14 residues. V was cut by 5 bases and J by 5 bases, with 13 bases left in between. The CDR3 reads CASSESHSNNEQFF. DNA for the CDR3: TGTGCCAGCAGCGAAAGTCACTCTAACAATGAGCAGTTCTTC.

The V and J genes are TRBV5-1 and TRBJ2-3; 8 nucleotides match TRBD1. With V trimmed by 2 bases and J by 2 bases, 4 bases remained unmatched. The CDR3 extends over 15 amino acids. CDR1 is SGHRS and CDR2 is YFSETQ in the germline V gene. The CDR3 protein is CASSFGRGHTDTQYF. CDR3 nucleotide sequence: TGCGCCAGCAGCTTTGGCAGGGGGCACACAGATACGCAGTATTTT. Variable domain in full (rest from reference TRBV5-1 and TRBJ2-3): KAGVTQTPRYLIKTRGQQVTLSCSPISGHRSVSWYQQTPGQGLQFLFEYFSETQRNKGNFPGRFSGRQFSNSRSEMNVSTLELGDSALYLCASSFGRGHTDTQYFGPGTRLTVL.

The chain links TRBV28 to TRBJ1-2; the D gene is possibly TRBD1 (6 bases). Trimming took off 7 bases at V and 4 bases at J, with 13 bases between the two ends. CDR1 is MDHEN and CDR2 is SYDVKM in the germline V gene. This CDR3 comprises 13 residues. Written as DNA, the CDR3 is TGTGCCAGCACCACGGGACATATCTATGGCTACACCTTC. It is translated as CASTTGHIYGYTF.

A note on this clone: This sample also contains other DNA sequences that code for the same CDR3. The chain links TRBV25-1 to TRBJ2-6; D uncertain. CDR1 MGHDK and CDR2 SYGVNS come from the germline V gene. Trimming pared 5 bases from V and 0 bases from J, leaving 2 bases between. The CDR3 spans 13 residues. CDR3 protein: CASSSSGANVLTF. Written as DNA, the CDR3 is TGTGCCAGCAGTTCCTCTGGGGCCAACGTCCTGACTTTC.

The V gene is TRBV15, the J gene TRBJ2-3, with D unresolved. The V and J ends lost 2 bases and 4 bases respectively, with 19 bases between them. Looked up from germline, CDR1 is LNHNV and CDR2 is YYDKDF (reference sequence). This CDR3 has 17 residues. CDR3 sequence (DNA): TGTGCCACCAGCAGATCGGCCAGCGCCCAGTGGGCAGATACGCAGTATTTT. It codes for CATSRSASAQWADTQYF.

Remarks on this clone: Within the sample, other DNA sequences also encode this same CDR3. The chain uses TRBV5-1 and TRBJ2-1; 13 bases align to TRBD2. V shed 2 bases and J 8 bases; nucleotides not matched to a gene: 4. The CDR3 is made up of 15 amino acids. From germline, CDR1 is SGHRS and CDR2 YFSETQ. The CDR3 coding sequence is TGCGCCAGCAGCTTAAGGACTAGCGGGAGCGATGAGCAGTTCTTC. It specifies CASSLRTSGSDEQFF.